The rows below give T cell receptor beta chains drawn from one sample of a study of T cell clones after liver transplantation. TCRdb's table, derived via immunoSEQ multiplex PCR, lists solely in-frame clones and lacks some. The repertoire includes under 130,000 clones, about 88% of them detected once, and approximately 3% sits in the top ten. The sequences come from CD4+ T cells from blood, collected around 4 years after liver transplant. The receptors stem from a human patient who received a liver transplant. Some T cells may be the graft donor's. Both conserved end residues are part of each CDR3. The D gene is left open where the match is weak. Clone sizes are given selectively: once, few, many, or a class where the clone is expanded.

d_call: TRBD2; j_call: TRBJ2-1; clone_size: .; v_call: TRBV7-9; cdr3_nt: TGTGCCAGCAGCTTAGATACTAGCGGGCACAACAATGAGCAGTTCTTC; cdr3_aa: CASSLDTSGHNNEQFF
d_call: .; j_call: TRBJ1-5; clone_size: once; v_call: TRBV14; cdr3_nt: TGTGCCAGCAGCCCCAGGGGTGCCGATCATGCCCAGCATTTT; cdr3_aa: CASSPRGADHAQHF
d_call: TRBD2; j_call: TRBJ2-1; clone_size: few; v_call: TRBV29-1; cdr3_nt: TGCAGCTGCCGGAGCCTAGCGGGCGACAATGAGCAGTTCTTC; cdr3_aa: CSCRSLAGDNEQFF
d_call: TRBD1; j_call: TRBJ2-6; clone_size: .; v_call: TRBV5-1; cdr3_nt: TGCGCCAGCAGCTCAGCCGGGACAGGGGGTAGTACTGGGGCCAACGTCCTGACTTTC; cdr3_aa: CASSSAGTGGSTGANVLTF
d_call: .; j_call: TRBJ1-1; clone_size: .; v_call: TRBV9; cdr3_nt: TGTGCCAGCAGCCCCCCAGGGAGTGTCACTGAAGCTTTCTTT; cdr3_aa: CASSPPGSVTEAFF
d_call: TRBD1; j_call: TRBJ1-6; clone_size: few; v_call: TRBV2; cdr3_nt: TGTGCCAGCAGTGGGGACAGGGGTGGAGGTTCACCCCTCCACTTT; cdr3_aa: CASSGDRGGGSPLHF
d_call: TRBD1; j_call: TRBJ1-5; clone_size: once; v_call: TRBV6-6; cdr3_nt: TGTGCCAGCAGGCAGGGGGCCAGTCAGCCCCAGCATTTT; cdr3_aa: CASRQGASQPQHF
d_call: .; j_call: TRBJ2-5; clone_size: .; v_call: TRBV27; cdr3_nt: TGTGCCAGCAGTTTCAAGGGAGTGGGGATCCAAGAGACCCAGTACTTC; cdr3_aa: CASSFKGVGIQETQYF
d_call: TRBD1; j_call: TRBJ1-2; clone_size: .; v_call: TRBV5-1; cdr3_nt: TGCGCCAGCAGCGCCCACGGACAGGACTATGGCTACACCTTC; cdr3_aa: CASSAHGQDYGYTF
d_call: .; j_call: TRBJ2-5; clone_size: .; v_call: TRBV18; cdr3_nt: TGTGCCAGCTCACCAACACTGCAAGAGACCCAGTACTTC; cdr3_aa: CASSPTLQETQYF
d_call: .; j_call: TRBJ2-3; clone_size: .; v_call: TRBV5-1; cdr3_nt: TGCGCCAGCCACCAGGGGTCAGATACGCAGTATTTT; cdr3_aa: CASHQGSDTQYF
d_call: .; j_call: TRBJ1-3; clone_size: .; v_call: TRBV6-1; cdr3_nt: TGTGCCAGCAGTGAATCCGGCCGAAACACCATATATTTT; cdr3_aa: CASSESGRNTIYF
d_call: TRBD2; j_call: TRBJ2-3; clone_size: .; v_call: TRBV7-3; cdr3_nt: TGTGCCAGCAGCTTAGGACTAGCGTTCGATACGCAGTATTTT; cdr3_aa: CASSLGLAFDTQYF
d_call: TRBD1; j_call: TRBJ1-5; clone_size: .; v_call: TRBV2; cdr3_nt: TGTGCCAGCAGTGGGGGGGACAGGGGACAGCCCCAGCATTTT; cdr3_aa: CASSGGDRGQPQHF
d_call: TRBD2; j_call: TRBJ2-7; clone_size: .; v_call: TRBV28; cdr3_nt: TGTGCCACGGGACTAGCGCGAGGTCTGGGAGAGCAGTACTTC; cdr3_aa: CATGLARGLGEQYF
d_call: .; j_call: TRBJ1-2; clone_size: .; v_call: TRBV18; cdr3_nt: TGTGCCAGCTCGCCAGAGCAGGGGTATGGCTACACCTTC; cdr3_aa: CASSPEQGYGYTF
d_call: TRBD1; j_call: TRBJ2-7; clone_size: .; v_call: TRBV12-5; cdr3_nt: TGTGCTAGTGGTTTGACCACAGGGGTGAGTGCCTACGAGCAGTACTTC; cdr3_aa: CASGLTTGVSAYEQYF
d_call: .; j_call: TRBJ2-5; clone_size: .; v_call: TRBV11-2; cdr3_nt: TGTGCCAGCAGCTTAGGTTGGACGGACCAAGAGACCCAGTACTTC; cdr3_aa: CASSLGWTDQETQYF
d_call: .; j_call: TRBJ1-2; clone_size: .; v_call: TRBV7-2; cdr3_nt: TGTGCCAGCAGCTTAAAGGCCGGATCTATTAATCGGGGCTACACCTTC; cdr3_aa: CASSLKAGSINRGYTF
d_call: .; j_call: TRBJ1-4; clone_size: .; v_call: TRBV19; cdr3_nt: TGTGCCAGTAGTATCTCCAGGAGCCGGAATGAAAAACTGTTTTTT; cdr3_aa: CASSISRSRNEKLFF
d_call: .; j_call: TRBJ2-1; clone_size: .; v_call: TRBV11-2; cdr3_nt: TGTGCCAGCAGCTTAGACTCCTATGAGCAGTTCTTC; cdr3_aa: CASSLDSYEQFF
d_call: .; j_call: TRBJ1-2; clone_size: few; v_call: TRBV7-7; cdr3_nt: TGTGCCAGCAGGTCGAACAACCGGGGCTATGGCTACACCTTC; cdr3_aa: CASRSNNRGYGYTF
d_call: .; j_call: TRBJ2-7; clone_size: .; v_call: TRBV19; cdr3_nt: TGTGCCAGTAGTAACCAAGGGACCGGAAAATATCCATACGAGCAGTACTTC; cdr3_aa: CASSNQGTGKYPYEQYF
d_call: .; j_call: TRBJ2-1; clone_size: .; v_call: TRBV25-1; cdr3_nt: TGTGCCACTCGTGGAAGACAGTACAATGAGCAGTTCTTC; cdr3_aa: CATRGRQYNEQFF
d_call: TRBD1; j_call: TRBJ1-2; clone_size: .; v_call: TRBV4-1; cdr3_nt: TGCGCCAGCAGCCAATCAACCCCTGACAGGGGGAGTAACTATGGCTACACCTTC; cdr3_aa: CASSQSTPDRGSNYGYTF
d_call: .; j_call: TRBJ1-6; clone_size: .; v_call: TRBV5-1; cdr3_nt: TGCGCCAGCAGCTTGGAGGCGGCCCCAAATTCACCCCTCCACTTT; cdr3_aa: CASSLEAAPNSPLHF
d_call: .; j_call: TRBJ2-5; clone_size: few; v_call: TRBV28; cdr3_nt: TGTGCCAGCAGTTCCCCACGTTGGGTGAGACAGACCCAGTACTTC; cdr3_aa: CASSSPRWVRQTQYF
d_call: TRBD1; j_call: TRBJ2-3; clone_size: .; v_call: TRBV5-6; cdr3_nt: TGTGCCAGCAACAGTCCGGGACAGGGGATCGCAGATACGCAGTATTTT; cdr3_aa: CASNSPGQGIADTQYF
d_call: .; j_call: TRBJ2-7; clone_size: .; v_call: TRBV27; cdr3_nt: TGTGCCAGCAGATCCCGTGGGGAGCAGTACTTC; cdr3_aa: CASRSRGEQYF
d_call: .; j_call: TRBJ1-1; clone_size: many; v_call: TRBV7-3; cdr3_nt: TGTGCCAGCAGCTCAGAGGGGAGGAACACTGAAGCTTTCTTT; cdr3_aa: CASSSEGRNTEAFF
d_call: .; j_call: TRBJ1-1; clone_size: .; v_call: TRBV19; cdr3_nt: TGTGCCAGTAGTATTGGGGCAGGGGTGGGCCCGAACACTGAAGCTTTCTTT; cdr3_aa: CASSIGAGVGPNTEAFF
d_call: .; j_call: TRBJ1-1; clone_size: .; v_call: TRBV5-1; cdr3_nt: TGCGCCAGCAGCTTACGGACAGCGAACACTGAAGCTTTCTTT; cdr3_aa: CASSLRTANTEAFF
d_call: .; j_call: TRBJ1-4; clone_size: .; v_call: TRBV6-5; cdr3_nt: TGTGCCAGCAGTCCAGAGGCAGGCCGAGGTGAAAAACTGTTTTTT; cdr3_aa: CASSPEAGRGEKLFF
d_call: .; j_call: TRBJ1-3; clone_size: .; v_call: TRBV28; cdr3_nt: TGTGCCAGCAGGCTACTGCAGGGAGGAGGAAACACCATATATTTT; cdr3_aa: CASRLLQGGGNTIYF
d_call: TRBD2; j_call: TRBJ2-1; clone_size: .; v_call: TRBV19; cdr3_nt: TGTGCCAGTAGTATCCTAGCGGGAGAACTTGAGCAGTTCTTC; cdr3_aa: CASSILAGELEQFF
d_call: TRBD1; j_call: TRBJ1-6; clone_size: many; v_call: TRBV7-6; cdr3_nt: TGTGCCAGCAGCTTGGGACAGGTTAATTCACCCCTCCACTTT; cdr3_aa: CASSLGQVNSPLHF
d_call: TRBD1; j_call: TRBJ2-7; clone_size: .; v_call: TRBV30; cdr3_nt: TGTGCCTGGAGTGTAGGACGGACAGGGACCTCCTACGAGCAGTACTTC; cdr3_aa: CAWSVGRTGTSYEQYF
d_call: .; j_call: TRBJ1-1; clone_size: .; v_call: TRBV4-3; cdr3_nt: TGCGCCAGCAGCCCCCGACCGACAGGTTTGAACACTGAAGCTTTCTTT; cdr3_aa: CASSPRPTGLNTEAFF
d_call: .; j_call: TRBJ2-1; clone_size: .; v_call: TRBV6-6; cdr3_nt: TGTGCCAGCAGTTACTATCCGGACAGAGGTGATGAGCAGTTCTTC; cdr3_aa: CASSYYPDRGDEQFF
d_call: .; j_call: TRBJ1-2; clone_size: .; v_call: TRBV4-1; cdr3_nt: TGCGCCAGCAGCCAAGAGCAGGGGAGGTATGGCTACACCTTC; cdr3_aa: CASSQEQGRYGYTF
d_call: TRBD1; j_call: TRBJ1-5; clone_size: .; v_call: TRBV11-2; cdr3_nt: TGTGCCAGCAGCTTAGTCCGGGACAGGGCTCTGAAGGAGCGGCATTTT; cdr3_aa: CASSLVRDRALKERHF
d_call: .; j_call: TRBJ1-2; clone_size: .; v_call: TRBV18; cdr3_nt: TGTGCCAGCTCACCTGGACCAGCTAACTATGGCTACACCTTC; cdr3_aa: CASSPGPANYGYTF
d_call: .; j_call: TRBJ1-2; clone_size: once; v_call: TRBV2; cdr3_nt: TGTGCCAGCACCCAACAGGGCTCCCTCTATGGCTACACCTTC; cdr3_aa: CASTQQGSLYGYTF
d_call: TRBD2; j_call: TRBJ2-5; clone_size: .; v_call: TRBV5-4; cdr3_nt: TGTGCCAGCAGCATGGGACTAGCGAGGGGAGAGACCCAGTACTTC; cdr3_aa: CASSMGLARGETQYF
d_call: .; j_call: TRBJ2-1; clone_size: .; v_call: TRBV25-1; cdr3_nt: TGTGCCAGCAGTGGGCCCTGGACTCCCTTTAATGAGCAGTTCTTC; cdr3_aa: CASSGPWTPFNEQFF
d_call: TRBD1; j_call: TRBJ2-4; clone_size: .; v_call: TRBV5-1; cdr3_nt: TGCGCCAGCAGCCCCTCCGGGACAGGGGCGACCAAAAACATTCAGTACTTC; cdr3_aa: CASSPSGTGATKNIQYF
d_call: .; j_call: TRBJ2-7; clone_size: .; v_call: TRBV14; cdr3_nt: TGTGCCAGCAGCCAAGGGGCGAGGACATATTACTTC; cdr3_aa: CASSQGARTYYF
d_call: TRBD2; j_call: TRBJ2-7; clone_size: .; v_call: TRBV27; cdr3_nt: TGTGCCAGCAGTTTTCGTACTAGCGGGGCCTCGGGGTCCTACGAGCAGTACTTC; cdr3_aa: CASSFRTSGASGSYEQYF
d_call: .; j_call: TRBJ1-5; clone_size: .; v_call: TRBV11-2; cdr3_nt: TGTGCCAGCAGCTTAGAGATAGGTCAGCCCCAGCATTTT; cdr3_aa: CASSLEIGQPQHF